What follows are 29 T cell receptor beta chains derived from one specimen sequenced in a study of OX40 agonist ivuxolimab in advanced cancers. Here immunoSEQ multiplex PCR was the method, and the copy in TCRdb shows in-frame clones only, minus some. The repertoire holds about 17,000 clones, about two thirds seen once, with 24% in the top ten. The starting material was CD4+ or CD8+ T cells sorted from blood, obtained in a trial of the OX40 agonist ivuxolimab. The receptors come from an adult with an advanced solid tumor such as melanoma, head and neck, liver or kidney cancer.

This clone was observed a single time. This chain joins TRBV27 and TRBJ2-3; a weak D match, TRBD1 (7 bases). This CDR3 comprises 15 residues. Trimming shortened V by 2 bases and J by 1 base, and 10 bases separated the two germline ends. Per the germline V gene, CDR1 is MNHEY and CDR2 is SMNVEV (reference sequence). CDR3 coding DNA: TGTGCCAGCAGTTTAACCAGGGGGGGCACAGATACGCAGTATTTT. Protein: CASSLTRGGTDTQYF.

This clone was seen a few times. The genes are TRBV5-1 and TRBJ1-1; no firm D call. CDR3 size: 13 residues. Trimming left V 0 bases short and J 14 bases short, with 17 bases between. In germline, CDR1 is SGHRS, CDR2 YFSETQ. The CDR3 sequence: CASSLEGNYLEFF. CDR3 nucleotides: TGCGCCAGCAGCTTGGAGGGAAATTACCTTGAATTCTTT.

By share, this clone counts as medium-sized (0.01 to 0.1%). The gene calls are TRBV4-2 and TRBJ2-1; the match to TRBD2 covers 14 bases. The CDR3 runs 16 residues. The ends lost 0 bases at V and 6 bases at J; junction bases unmatched: 1. Germline V gene sequence: CDR1 LGHNA, CDR2 YNFKEQ. The CDR3: CASSQDGTSGGNEQFF. The DNA for the CDR3 is TGTGCCAGCAGCCAAGACGGGACTAGCGGGGGCAATGAGCAGTTCTTC.

This clone was picked up a small number of times. This sequence joins TRBV7-9 and TRBJ1-1; possibly TRBD1 for D (5 bases). The CDR3 covers 13 residues. Germline V lookup: CDR1 SEHNR, CDR2 FQNEAQ (reference sequence). V was trimmed by 5 bases and J by 8 bases, leaving 15 bases between them. The CDR3 sequence: CASSASGASEAFF. CDR3 coding DNA: TGTGCCAGCAGCGCCAGCGGGGCCAGCGAAGCTTTCTTT.

J is TRBJ1-2 and V is TRBV6-6; no clear D gene. Trimming removed 0 bases from V and 6 bases from J, with 8 bases in between. Germline V gene data show CDR1 as MNHNY and CDR2 as SVGAGI (reference sequence). This CDR3 has 13 residues. For the CDR3, the DNA is TGTGCCAGCAGTTACTCGATGGCAGATGGCTACACCTTC. Encoded protein: CASSYSMADGYTF.

CDR3 protein: CASSFLDRPYEQYF. The CDR3 bases are TGTGCCAGCAGCTTCCTCGACAGGCCCTACGAGCAGTACTTC. V is TRBV11-2 and J is TRBJ2-7; TRBD1 might be the D (6 bases). V lost 3 bases, J lost 2 bases, and 11 bases lay in between. The CDR3 is 14 amino acids. Germline CDR1 is SGHAT and CDR2 is FQNNGV.

The chain couples TRBV4-1 to TRBJ2-2, with TRBD2 matching over 12 bases. V trimming: 4 bases; J trimming: 7 bases; junction bases outside the gene matches: 7. The CDR3 totals 16 residues. Germline V CDR1 and CDR2: MGHRA, YSYEKL. The CDR3 region has the DNA TGCGCCAGCAGCCCCCAGGGACTAGCGGGCGGCGGGGAGCTGTTTTTT. Translated, it gives CASSPQGLAGGGELFF.

This clone was seen only once. The V gene is TRBV7-3, the J gene TRBJ2-2; 12 nucleotides agree with TRBD2. The CDR3 totals 17 residues. Trimming removed 4 bases from V and 1 base from J; junction bases left unmatched: 4. Per germline, CDR1 SGHTA and CDR2 FQGTGA. The CDR3 DNA is TGTGCCAGCAGCTCACTAGCGGGGGGCAGGAACACCGGGGAGCTGTTTTTT. Protein product: CASSSLAGGRNTGELFF.

The rearrangement joins TRBV19 to TRBJ1-5, with D unresolved. The CDR3 is made up of 15 amino acids. Deletions cut 3 bases from V and 3 bases from J, with 12 bases between. Germline assignment: CDR1 LNHDA and CDR2 SQIVND (reference sequence). For the CDR3, the DNA is TGTGCCAGTAGTATCTGGGAAAGGGACAATCAGCCCCAGCATTTT. This encodes CASSIWERDNQPQHF.

This chain connects TRBV11-2 to TRBJ2-2; D possibly uses TRBD1 or TRBD2 (5 bases each). Germline assignment: CDR1 SGHAT and CDR2 FQNNGV. Trimming left V 5 bases short and J 0 bases short, with 10 bases between. The length of the CDR3 is 15 residues. The DNA for the CDR3 is TGTGCCAGCAGCGCCGGGACGTCGAACACCGGGGAGCTGTTTTTT. Protein: CASSAGTSNTGELFF.

This clone came up a few times. In nucleotides, the CDR3 is TGTGCCAGCAGCTTGGATCCCCCACTACAGGGGAGGGAGACCCAGTACTTC. Translation gives CASSLDPPLQGRETQYF. J is TRBJ2-5 and V is TRBV5-8, with a weak D call TRBD1 (7 bases). The CDR3 is made up of 17 amino acids. V lost 0 bases and J lost 5, with 20 bases in between. CDR1 is SGHTS and CDR2 is YDEGEE in the germline V gene.

The chain uses TRBV4-3 and TRBJ2-1, with D possibly TRBD1 on 6 matching bases. Trimming took off 2 bases at V and 6 bases at J, with 14 bases between the two ends. The length of the CDR3 is 15 residues. The germline CDR1 and CDR2 sequences are LGHNA and YSLEER. The CDR3 DNA reads as TGCGCCAGCAGCCAAACTCGTTACAGGGTCAATGAGCAGTTCTTC. Its protein product is CASSQTRYRVNEQFF.

The chain employs TRBV19 and TRBJ2-1, with TRBD2 matching over 7 bases. The germline V gene has CDR1 LNHDA and CDR2 SQIVND (reference sequence). This CDR3 is built from 13 residues. Losses at the gene ends were 6 bases for V and 7 bases for J; bases not matched to a gene: 6. The chain's CDR3 is CASSDSLANEQFF. DNA of the CDR3: TGTGCCAGTAGCGACTCACTAGCGAATGAGCAGTTCTTC. The variable domain in full, completed from reference TRBV19 and TRBJ2-1, reads DGGITQSPKYLFRKEGQNVTLSCEQNLNHDAMYWYRQDPGQGLRLIYYSQIVNDFQKGDIAEGYSVSREKKESFPLTVTSAQKNPTAFYLCASSDSLANEQFFGPGTRLTVL.

DNA for the CDR3: TGTGCCAGTACCATACAGGAGAGCTCTGGAAACACCATATATTTT. Amino acids: CASTIQESSGNTIYF. The gene calls are TRBV19 and TRBJ1-3, with D perhaps TRBD1 (5 bases). V was cut by 7 bases and J by 0 bases, with 13 bases left in between. From germline, CDR1 is LNHDA and CDR2 SQIVND (reference sequence). The CDR3 runs 15 residues.

The rearrangement joins TRBV28 to TRBJ2-7; D is undetermined. The CDR3 sequence is 10 residues long. Deletions cut 8 bases from V and 6 bases from J, with 8 bases between. Germline CDR1 and CDR2: MDHEN and SYDVKM. The CDR3 loop reads CASSHVEQYF. In DNA, the CDR3 is TGTGCCAGCTCCCATGTCGAGCAGTACTTC.

The V call is TRBV2, the J call TRBJ1-1, with D tentatively TRBD1 (5 bases). The CDR3 loop spans 14 amino acids. Germline lookup yields CDR1 SNHLY and CDR2 FYNNEI. The V and J ends lost 0 bases and 8 bases respectively, with 13 bases between them. This CDR3 is CASSEALGGDEAFF. The CDR3 coding sequence is TGTGCCAGCAGTGAAGCTCTTGGTGGGGACGAAGCTTTCTTT.

The chain carries TRBV2 and TRBJ2-7; the match to TRBD2 covers 14 bases. From germline, CDR1 is SNHLY and CDR2 FYNNEI. The J segment lost 0 bases and the V segment lost 7 bases, leaving 8 bases of the junction unmatched. The CDR3 covers 17 residues. The CDR3 DNA reads as TGTGCCAGCAACCGAGGGACTAGCGGGGGAAACTCCTACGAGCAGTACTTC. Residues: CASNRGTSGGNSYEQYF.

The chain has TRBV27 and TRBJ2-7; D is possibly TRBD2 (6 bases). Trimming removed 6 bases at V and 3 bases at J, with 9 bases between. Germline CDR1 and CDR2: MNHEY and SMNVEV (reference sequence). This CDR3 region has 12 residues. The DNA of the CDR3 is TGTGCCAGCAGCCCCGGGGGCTACGAGCAGTACTTC. It is translated as CASSPGGYEQYF.

This chain links TRBV29-1 with TRBJ2-3; 11 nucleotides align to TRBD1. Germline CDR1 is SQVTM and CDR2 is ANQGSEA. V was pared by 1 base and J by 0 bases, with 6 bases of the junction left unmatched. This CDR3 is built from 17 residues. The CDR3 loop is CSVEGDWTGGSTDTQYF. In DNA form, the CDR3 reads TGCAGCGTTGAAGGAGATTGGACAGGGGGCAGCACAGATACGCAGTATTTT.

The V call is TRBV7-9, the J call TRBJ1-2; D is possibly TRBD1 (5 bases). Germline loops: CDR1 SEHNR, CDR2 FQNEAQ (reference sequence). The length of the CDR3 is 15 residues. With 5 bases removed from V and 0 bases from J, the gap between germline ends came to 13 bases. The CDR3, as DNA: TGTGCCAGCAGCCCCTGGGGGGGGACTAACTATGGCTACACCTTC. Amino acid sequence: CASSPWGGTNYGYTF.

This clone is judged medium-sized. The genes are TRBV18 and TRBJ1-1; 7 nucleotides agree with TRBD1. The CDR3 covers 17 residues. Germline V lookup: CDR1 KGHSH, CDR2 LQKENI. With 4 bases clipped from V and 2 bases from J, the junction kept 13 bases outside the gene matches. This CDR3 reads CASSLKKGQIHNTEAFF. The CDR3 DNA follows: TGTGCCAGCTCACTCAAAAAGGGACAGATTCATAACACTGAAGCTTTCTTT.

In its sample, this clone was seen a few times. V gene TRBV30 combines with J gene TRBJ1-6, with no clear D. CDR1 is GTSNPN, CDR2 SVGIG, per germline (reference sequence). Trimming removed 4 bases from V and 9 bases from J, with 7 bases in between. There are 11 residues in the CDR3. This chain's CDR3 is CAWKRSSPLHF. CDR3 bases: TGTGCCTGGAAGCGCAGTTCACCCCTCCACTTT. The full variable domain, its missing parts supplied by reference TRBV30 and TRBJ1-6, is SQTIHQWPATLVQPVGSPLSLECTVEGTSNPNLYWYRQAAGRGLQLLFYSVGIGQISSEVPQNLSASRPQDRQFILSSKKLLLSDSGFYLCAWKRSSPLHFGNGTRLTVT.

This rearrangement joins TRBV11-2 to TRBJ1-1; the D gene is possibly TRBD1 (6 bases). This CDR3 comprises 14 residues. CDR1 is SGHAT and CDR2 is FQNNGV in the germline V gene. V was cut by 2 bases and J by 3 bases, with 10 bases left in between. The CDR3 is CASSLLGADTEAFF. The CDR3 DNA follows: TGTGCCAGCAGCTTATTGGGGGCGGACACTGAAGCTTTCTTT.

This clone was seen only a few times. This chain links TRBV13 with TRBJ2-7; TRBD2 matches 11 bases. V lost 2 bases to trimming and J lost 5 bases; unmatched junction nucleotides: 5. The CDR3 is 15 residues long. The germline V gene has CDR1 PRHDT and CDR2 FYEKMQ (reference sequence). Here the CDR3 reads CASSLLAGGGDEQYF. CDR3 DNA: TGTGCCAGCAGCTTACTAGCGGGGGGAGGGGACGAGCAGTACTTC.

The V gene is TRBV15, the J gene TRBJ2-5; 11 bases agree with TRBD1. Per germline, CDR1 LNHNV and CDR2 YYDKDF (reference sequence). The V segment lost 3 bases and the J segment 5 bases; nucleotides outside the gene matches: 2. CDR3 length: 14 amino acids. CDR3 amino acids: CATSRDRGLETQYF. In nucleotides, the CDR3 is TGTGCCACCAGCAGGGACAGGGGGCTGGAGACCCAGTACTTC.

This clone ranks as medium-sized. This rearrangement joins TRBV9 to TRBJ2-3; no clear D gene. Germline CDR1 SGDLS, CDR2 YYNGEE. The CDR3 extends over 15 amino acids. V lost 3 bases to trimming and J lost 0 bases, with 11 bases between them. The DNA for the CDR3 is TGTGCCAGCAGCGGGGCCGGTGGGAGCACAGATACGCAGTATTTT. Amino acids: CASSGAGGSTDTQYF.

V is TRBV28 and J is TRBJ1-6, with D tentatively TRBD1 (6 bases). V was cut by 2 bases and J by 7 bases, with 6 bases left in between. Germline lookup yields CDR1 MDHEN and CDR2 SYDVKM. The CDR3 contains 13 residues. The DNA of the CDR3 is TGTGCCAGCAGTTTAACAGGGAATTCACCCCTCCACTTT. It is translated as CASSLTGNSPLHF.

This chain links TRBV9 with TRBJ2-5, with 7 positions matching TRBD1. J gave up 2 bases and V 3 bases, and 7 bases lay outside the gene matches. The CDR3 runs 15 residues. Germline V gives CDR1 SGDLS, CDR2 YYNGEE. The CDR3 DNA reads TGTGCCAGCAGCGCCGGACAGGCGATGCAAGAGACCCAGTACTTC. This gives the protein CASSAGQAMQETQYF.

This clone was observed at least ten times. V usage is TRBV7-8 and J usage is TRBJ1-5; D is undetermined. Germline V gene sequence: CDR1 SGHVS, CDR2 FQNEAQ. The CDR3 length is 12 residues. V lost 3 bases to trimming and J lost 5 bases, with 5 bases between them. In nucleotides, the CDR3 is TGTGCCAGCAGCTTGAACGATCAGCCCCAGCATTTT. This translates into CASSLNDQPQHF.